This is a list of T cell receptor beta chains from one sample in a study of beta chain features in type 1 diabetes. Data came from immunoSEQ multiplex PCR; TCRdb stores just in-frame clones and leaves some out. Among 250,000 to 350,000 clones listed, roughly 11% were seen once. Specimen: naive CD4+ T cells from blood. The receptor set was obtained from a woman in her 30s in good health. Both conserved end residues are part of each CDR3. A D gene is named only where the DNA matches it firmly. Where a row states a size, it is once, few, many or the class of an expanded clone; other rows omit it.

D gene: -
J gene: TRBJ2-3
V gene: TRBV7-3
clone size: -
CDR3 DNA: TGTGCCAGCAGCTTAACACAGGTGCGGACAGATACGCAGTATTTT
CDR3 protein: CASSLTQVRTDTQYF

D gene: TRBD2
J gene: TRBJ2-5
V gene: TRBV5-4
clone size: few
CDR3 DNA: TGTGCCAGCAGCTTGATTGAGCGGGATCAAGAGACCCAGTACTTC
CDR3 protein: CASSLIERDQETQYF

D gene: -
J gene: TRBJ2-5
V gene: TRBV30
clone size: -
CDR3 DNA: TGTGCCTGGAACCAAGGAGGCGGGGAGACCCAGTACTTC
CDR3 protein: CAWNQGGGETQYF

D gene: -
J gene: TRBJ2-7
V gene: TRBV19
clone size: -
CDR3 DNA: TGTGCCAGCCGGGACACTAGTTACGAGCAGTACTTC
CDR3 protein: CASRDTSYEQYF

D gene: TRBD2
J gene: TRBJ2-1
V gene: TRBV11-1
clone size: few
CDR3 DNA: TGTGCCAGCAGCCGGGGGGGGACCTGGGCTGGGTTCTTC
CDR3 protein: CASSRGGTWAGFF

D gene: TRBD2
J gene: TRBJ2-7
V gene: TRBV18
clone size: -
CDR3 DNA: TGTGCCAGCTCACCCTTACTAGCGGCGAGCCACGAGCAGTACTTC
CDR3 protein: CASSPLLAASHEQYF

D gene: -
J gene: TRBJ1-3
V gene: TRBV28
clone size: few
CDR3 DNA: TGTGCCAGCTTATCTGGAAACACCATATATTTT
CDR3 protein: CASLSGNTIYF

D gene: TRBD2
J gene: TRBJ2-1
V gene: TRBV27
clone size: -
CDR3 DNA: TGTGCCAGCCAGGTAGCGGGAGACTACAATGAGCAGTTCTTC
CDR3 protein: CASQVAGDYNEQFF

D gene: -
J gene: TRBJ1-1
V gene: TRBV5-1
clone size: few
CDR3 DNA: TGCGCCAGCAGCTTGGCCAGCTATTCGGGTAGACGGAACACTGAAGCTTTCTTT
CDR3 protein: CASSLASYSGRRNTEAFF

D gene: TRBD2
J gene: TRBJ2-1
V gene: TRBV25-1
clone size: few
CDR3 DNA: TGTGCCAGCAGTCCGGGACTAGCGACCTCAATATCCTACAATGAGCAGTTCTTC
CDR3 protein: CASSPGLATSISYNEQFF

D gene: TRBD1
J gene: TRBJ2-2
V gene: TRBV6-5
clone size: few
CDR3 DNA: TGTGCCAGCAGACGACAGGGGGCAAACACCGGGGAGCTGTTTTTT
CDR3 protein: CASRRQGANTGELFF